This T cell receptor (beta chain) was captured by sequencing in a study of Graves' ophthalmopathy and Graves' hyperthyroidism. Patients were left out if they had other autoimmune diseases, uncontrolled infections, pregnancy or lactation. The CDR3 sequence is 16 residues long. Germline CDR1 and CDR2: SGHRS and YFSETQ. V was clipped by 2 bases and J by 4 bases; unmatched bases: 10. Amplification targeted the TCR beta CDR3 regions, with RNA transcripts as the source material. A first-round RT-PCR used HTBI primers, followed by a second-round multiplex PCR. TCRdb re-called the multiplex PCR reads with MiXCR, one entry per CDR3 protein. The sample lists 400,000 to 500,000 distinct CDR3 sequences, over 20% occurring once.

The rearrangement joins TRBV5-1 to TRBJ2-7, with 9 nucleotides matching TRBD2. The receptor's source is a woman aged 18-30 years with stable Graves' hyperthyroidism. What was sequenced was peripheral blood. CDR3 in DNA: TGCGCCAGCAGCTTATCGGCGGGAGGGCCGAGGTACGAGCAGTACTTC. It encodes CASSLSAGGPRYEQYF.